The 7 T cell receptor beta chains given below trace back to one sample, sequenced in a study of beta chain features in type 1 diabetes. Whole-study findings and limits: TCRB CDR3 length was moderately but significantly reduced in all four CD4+ subsets of Type 1 diabetes patients.

Their cognate antigens are unknown. The whole isolated RNA underwent reverse transcription, so sequencing captured expressed TCRB transcripts. Profiling relied on immunoSEQ multiplex PCR, and the TCRdb table lists in-frame clones only, not all of them. The repertoire holds 600,000 to 700,000 clones, roughly 12% seen once, with 0.09% to 0.15% in the top ten. Sequenced sample: naive CD4+ T cells from blood. The receptors were sampled from a man aged 30 to 39 with type 1 diabetes.

This clone occurred a few times. CDR3 amino acids: CASSQERETSGAYEQYF. In nucleotides, the CDR3 is TGTGCCAGCAGCCAAGAGAGAGAGACTAGCGGGGCCTACGAGCAGTACTTC. The rearrangement links TRBV4-2 to TRBJ2-7; TRBD2 matches at 11 bases. The length of the CDR3 is 17 residues. Looked up from germline, CDR1 is LGHNA and CDR2 is YNFKEQ. With V trimmed by 0 bases and J by 2 bases, 6 bases remained unmatched.

V usage is TRBV5-1 and J usage is TRBJ2-4; D perhaps matches TRBD1 (6 bases). With 0 bases removed from V and 2 bases from J, the gap between germline ends came to 15 bases. Germline V gene sequence: CDR1 SGHRS, CDR2 YFSETQ. This CDR3 contains 17 residues. In nucleotides, the CDR3 is TGCGCCAGCAGCTTGGGACGAGCAGGGGAGACCAAAAACATTCAGTACTTC. This translates into CASSLGRAGETKNIQYF.

As DNA, the CDR3 is TGCGCCAGCAGCTCATTCAGCGGCTCTAGCACAGATACGCAGTATTTT. Protein product: CASSSFSGSSTDTQYF. The chain is built from TRBV5-1 and TRBJ2-3; TRBD2 is a possible D gene (5 bases). Trimming cost V 3 bases and J 0 bases, with 14 bases left between them. The CDR3 length is 16 residues. The germline gives CDR1 SGHRS, CDR2 YFSETQ.

This chain connects TRBV7-2 to TRBJ2-5; perhaps TRBD2 as D (6 bases). Trimming removed 5 bases from V and 3 bases from J, with 16 bases in between. The CDR3 extends over 15 amino acids. Germline CDR1 is SGHTA and CDR2 is FQGNSA. CDR3 in DNA: TGTGCCAGCAGCCCGGGCGGGACGGGTAAAGAGACCCAGTACTTC. It is translated as CASSPGGTGKETQYF.

A word on this clone: One junction end does not reproduce the germline sequence, and a read error may be involved. This rearrangement joins TRBV7-7 to TRBJ2-1, with 7 positions matching TRBD2. The germline gives CDR1 SSHAT, CDR2 FNYEAQ (reference sequence). There are 14 residues in the CDR3. CDR3 sequence: CASSLGRENNEQFF. For the CDR3, the DNA is TGTGCTAGCAGCTTAGGGAGGGAAAACAATGAGCAGTTCTTC.

Points on this clone: Other DNA sequences of this sample code for an identical CDR3. J is TRBJ2-3 and V is TRBV6-1; unclear D gene. The germline CDR1 and CDR2 sequences are MNHNS and SASEGT. The CDR3 covers 14 residues. Trimming removed 3 bases at V and 0 bases at J, with 7 bases between. The CDR3 sequence is CASSDRASTDTQYF. CDR3 bases: TGTGCCAGCAGTGACAGAGCTAGCACAGATACGCAGTATTTT.

The sample holds one count of this clone. The CDR3 DNA follows: TGTGCCAGCAGCTCTAAAGGTTCCTTAGCCAAAAACATTCAGTACTTC. The encoded protein is CASSSKGSLAKNIQYF. The chain links TRBV11-2 to TRBJ2-4; D remains unclear. The CDR3 contains 16 residues. Trimming took 4 bases from V and 0 from J, leaving 13 bases between them. Germline V CDR1 and CDR2: SGHAT, FQNNGV.